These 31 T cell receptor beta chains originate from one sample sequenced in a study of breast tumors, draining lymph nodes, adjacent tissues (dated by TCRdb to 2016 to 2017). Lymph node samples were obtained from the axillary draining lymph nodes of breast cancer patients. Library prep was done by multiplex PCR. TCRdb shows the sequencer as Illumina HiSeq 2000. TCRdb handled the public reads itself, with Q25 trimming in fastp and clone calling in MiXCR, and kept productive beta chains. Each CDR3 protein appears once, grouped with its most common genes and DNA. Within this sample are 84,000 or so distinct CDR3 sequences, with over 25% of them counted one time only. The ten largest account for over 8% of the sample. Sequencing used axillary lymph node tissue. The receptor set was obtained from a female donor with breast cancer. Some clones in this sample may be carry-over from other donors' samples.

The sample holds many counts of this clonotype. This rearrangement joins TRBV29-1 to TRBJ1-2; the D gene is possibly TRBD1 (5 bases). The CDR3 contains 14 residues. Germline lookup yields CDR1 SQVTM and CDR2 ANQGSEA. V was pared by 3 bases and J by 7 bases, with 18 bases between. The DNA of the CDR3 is TGCAGCGTTGATTTCTGGGGGACCATCGGTGGCTACACCTTC. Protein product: CSVDFWGTIGGYTF.

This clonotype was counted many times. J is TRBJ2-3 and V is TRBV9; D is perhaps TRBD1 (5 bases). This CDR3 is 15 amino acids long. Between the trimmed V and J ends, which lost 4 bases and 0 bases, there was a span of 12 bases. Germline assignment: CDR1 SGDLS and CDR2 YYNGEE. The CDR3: CASSPRQPSTDTQYF. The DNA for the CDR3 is TGTGCCAGCAGCCCCCGACAGCCTAGCACAGATACGCAGTATTTT. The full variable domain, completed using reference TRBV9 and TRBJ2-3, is DSGVTQTPKHLITATGQRVTLRCSPRSGDLSVYWYQQSLDQGLQFLIQYYNGEERAKGNILERFSAQQFPDLHSELNLSSLELGDSALYFCASSPRQPSTDTQYFGPGTRLTVL.

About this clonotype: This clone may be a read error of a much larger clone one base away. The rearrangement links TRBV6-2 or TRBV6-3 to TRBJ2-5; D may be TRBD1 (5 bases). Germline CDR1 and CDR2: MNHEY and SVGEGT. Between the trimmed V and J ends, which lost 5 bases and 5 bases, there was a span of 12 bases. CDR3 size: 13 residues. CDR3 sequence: CASSHDSWETQYF. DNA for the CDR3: TGTGCCAGCAGTCACGACAGTTGGGAGACCCAGTACTTC.

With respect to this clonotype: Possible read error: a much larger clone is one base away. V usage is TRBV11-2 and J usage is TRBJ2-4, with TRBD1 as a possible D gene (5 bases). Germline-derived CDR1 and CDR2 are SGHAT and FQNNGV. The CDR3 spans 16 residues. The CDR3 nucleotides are TGTGCCAGCAGCTTCGGAGCTGGGGCGGCCAAAAACGTTCAGTACTTC. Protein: CASSFGAGAAKNVQYF. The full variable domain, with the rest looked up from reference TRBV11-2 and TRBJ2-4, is EAGVAQSPRYKIIEKRQSVAFWCNPISGHATLYWYQQILGQGPKLLIQFQNNGVVDDSQLPKDRFSAERLKGVDSTLKIQPAKLEDSAVYLCASSFGAGAAKNVQYFGAGTRLSVL.

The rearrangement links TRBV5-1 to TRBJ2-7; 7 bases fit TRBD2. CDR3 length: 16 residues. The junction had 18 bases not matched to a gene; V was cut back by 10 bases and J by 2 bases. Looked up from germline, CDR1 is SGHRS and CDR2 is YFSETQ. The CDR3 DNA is TGCGCCTCCCATGGGGTAGCGGGCAGCCTCCCCTACGAGCAGTACTTC. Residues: CASHGVAGSLPYEQYF. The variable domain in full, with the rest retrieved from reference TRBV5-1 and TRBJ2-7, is KAGVTQTPRYLIKTRGQQVTLSCSPISGHRSVSWYQQTPGQGLQFLFEYFSETQRNKGNFPGRFSGRQFSNSRSEMNVSTLELGDSALYLCASHGVAGSLPYEQYFGPGTRLTVT.

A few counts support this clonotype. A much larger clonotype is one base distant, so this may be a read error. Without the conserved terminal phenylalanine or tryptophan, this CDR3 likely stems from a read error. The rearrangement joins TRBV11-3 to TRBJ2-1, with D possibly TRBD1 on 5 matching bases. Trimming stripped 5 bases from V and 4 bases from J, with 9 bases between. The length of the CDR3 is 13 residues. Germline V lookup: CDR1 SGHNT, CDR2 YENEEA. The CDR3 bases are TGTGCCAGCAGCAAAACAGGTTACAATGAGCAGTTCCTC. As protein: CASSKTGYNEQFL.

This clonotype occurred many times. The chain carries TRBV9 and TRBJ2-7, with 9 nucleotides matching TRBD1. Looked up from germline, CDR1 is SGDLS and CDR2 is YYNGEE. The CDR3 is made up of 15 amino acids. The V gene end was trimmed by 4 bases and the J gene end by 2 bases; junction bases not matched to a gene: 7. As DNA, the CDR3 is TGTGCCAGCAGCTCCTCCGGGACAGGGACCTACGAGCAGTACTTC. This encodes CASSSSGTGTYEQYF.

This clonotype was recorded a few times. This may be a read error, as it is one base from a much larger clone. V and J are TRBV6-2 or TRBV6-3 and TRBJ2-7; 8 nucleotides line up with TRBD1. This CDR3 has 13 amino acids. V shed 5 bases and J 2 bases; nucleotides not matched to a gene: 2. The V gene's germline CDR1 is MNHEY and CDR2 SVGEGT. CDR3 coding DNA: TGTGCCAGCAGTCGGGGACAGGCCTACGAGCAGTACTTC. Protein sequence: CASSRGQAYEQYF.

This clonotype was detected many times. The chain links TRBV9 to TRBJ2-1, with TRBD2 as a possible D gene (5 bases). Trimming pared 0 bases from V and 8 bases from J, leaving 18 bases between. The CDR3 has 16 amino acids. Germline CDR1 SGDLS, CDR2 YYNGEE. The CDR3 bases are TGTGCCAGCAGCGTAGGATCCGAGGCCGCTAGCTATGAGCAGTTCTTC. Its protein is CASSVGSEAASYEQFF.

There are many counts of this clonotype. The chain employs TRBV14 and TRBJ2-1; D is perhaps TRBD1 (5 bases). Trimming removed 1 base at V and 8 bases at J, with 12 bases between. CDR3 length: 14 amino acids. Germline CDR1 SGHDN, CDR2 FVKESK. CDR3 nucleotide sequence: TGTGCCAGCAGCCAAGTAACTCCCAGGGATGAGCAGTTCTTC. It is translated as CASSQVTPRDEQFF. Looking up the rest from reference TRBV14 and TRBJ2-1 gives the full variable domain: EAGVTQFPSHSVIEKGQTVTLRCDPISGHDNLYWYRRVMGKEIKFLLHFVKESKQDESGMPNNRFLAERTGGTYSTLKVQPAELEDSGVYFCASSQVTPRDEQFFGPGTRLTVL.

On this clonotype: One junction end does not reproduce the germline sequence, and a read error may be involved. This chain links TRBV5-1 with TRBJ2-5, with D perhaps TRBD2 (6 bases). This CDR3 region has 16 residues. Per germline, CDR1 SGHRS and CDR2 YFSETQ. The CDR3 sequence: CASSLGAGRSEETRYF. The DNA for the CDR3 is TGCGCCAGCAGCTTGGGGGCGGGGAGATCCGAAGAGACCCGGTACTTC.

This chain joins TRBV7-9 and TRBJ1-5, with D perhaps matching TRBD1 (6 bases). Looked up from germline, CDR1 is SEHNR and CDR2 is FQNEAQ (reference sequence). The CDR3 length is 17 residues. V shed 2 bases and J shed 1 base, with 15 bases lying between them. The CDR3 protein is CASSLSGGGVSNQPQHF. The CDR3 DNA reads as TGTGCCAGCAGCTTAAGTGGGGGGGGCGTGAGCAATCAGCCCCAGCATTTT.

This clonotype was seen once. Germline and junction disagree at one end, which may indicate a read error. The CDR3 nucleotides read TGTGCCAGCAGCTTCGGACTAGCGGGGTGGGGGCAGCTCTTC. This codes for CASSFGLAGWGQLF. V and J are TRBV7-2 and TRBJ2-1; 12 nucleotides line up with TRBD2. The CDR3 runs 14 residues. Germline-derived CDR1 and CDR2 are SGHTA and FQGNSA. The whole variable domain, filled in from reference TRBV7-2 and TRBJ2-1, reads GAGVSQSPSNKVTEKGKDVELRCDPISGHTALYWYRQSLGQGLEFLIYFQGNSAPDKSGLPSDRFSAERTGGSVSTLTIQRTQQEDSAVYLCASSFGLAGWGQLFGPGTRLTVL.

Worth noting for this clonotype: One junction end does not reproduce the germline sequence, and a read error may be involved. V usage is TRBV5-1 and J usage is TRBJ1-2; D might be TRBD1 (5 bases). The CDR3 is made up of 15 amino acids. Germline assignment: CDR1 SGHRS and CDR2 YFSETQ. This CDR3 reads CASSLQGGRGYGYTF. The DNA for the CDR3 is TGTGCCAGCAGCTTGCAGGGCGGACGCGGCTATGGCTACACCTTC. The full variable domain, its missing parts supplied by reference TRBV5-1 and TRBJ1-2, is KAGVTQTPRYLIKTRGQQVTLSCSPISGHRSVSWYQQTPGQGLQFLFEYFSETQRNKGNFPGRFSGRQFSNSRSEMNVSTLELGDSALYLCASSLQGGRGYGYTFGSGTRLTVV.

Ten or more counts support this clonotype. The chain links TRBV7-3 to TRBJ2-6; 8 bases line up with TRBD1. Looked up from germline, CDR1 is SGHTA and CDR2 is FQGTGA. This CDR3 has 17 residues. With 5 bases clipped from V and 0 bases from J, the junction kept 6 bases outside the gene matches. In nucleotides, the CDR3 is TGTGCCAGCAGCCCCGGGACAGGTATCTCTGGGGCCAACGTCCTGACTTTC. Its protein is CASSPGTGISGANVLTF.

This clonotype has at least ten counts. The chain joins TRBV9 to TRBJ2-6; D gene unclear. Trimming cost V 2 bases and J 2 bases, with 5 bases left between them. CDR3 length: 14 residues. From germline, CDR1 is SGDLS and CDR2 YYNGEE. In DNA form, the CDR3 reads TGTGCCAGCAGCGTCAAACCTGGGGCCAACGTCCTGACTTTC. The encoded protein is CASSVKPGANVLTF.

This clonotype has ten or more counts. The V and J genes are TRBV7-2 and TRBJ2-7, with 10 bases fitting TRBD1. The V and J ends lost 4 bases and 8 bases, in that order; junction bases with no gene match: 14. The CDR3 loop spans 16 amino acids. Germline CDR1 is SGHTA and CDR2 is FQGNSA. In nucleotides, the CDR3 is TGTGCCAGCAGCTCGACCTCCGGGACAGGGGTTCGCAAGCAGTACTTC. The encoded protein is CASSSTSGTGVRKQYF.

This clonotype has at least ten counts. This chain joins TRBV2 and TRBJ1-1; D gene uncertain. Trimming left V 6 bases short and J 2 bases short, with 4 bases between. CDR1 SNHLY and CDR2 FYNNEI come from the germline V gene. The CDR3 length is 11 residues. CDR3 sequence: CASRENTEAFF. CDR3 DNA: TGTGCCAGCAGAGAAAACACTGAAGCTTTCTTT.

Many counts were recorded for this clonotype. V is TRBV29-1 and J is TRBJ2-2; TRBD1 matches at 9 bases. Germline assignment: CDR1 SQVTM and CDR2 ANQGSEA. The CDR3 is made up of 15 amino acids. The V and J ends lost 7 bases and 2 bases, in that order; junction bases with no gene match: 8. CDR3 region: CSARSTGGNTGELFF. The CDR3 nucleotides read TGCAGCGCCAGATCCACAGGGGGCAACACCGGGGAGCTGTTTTTT.

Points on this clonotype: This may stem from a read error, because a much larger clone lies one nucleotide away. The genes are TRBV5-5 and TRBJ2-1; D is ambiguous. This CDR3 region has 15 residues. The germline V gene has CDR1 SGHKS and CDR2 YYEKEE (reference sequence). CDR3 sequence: CASSLEGFSYNKQFF. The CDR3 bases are TGTGCCAGCAGCTTGGAGGGTTTCTCCTACAATAAGCAGTTCTTC.

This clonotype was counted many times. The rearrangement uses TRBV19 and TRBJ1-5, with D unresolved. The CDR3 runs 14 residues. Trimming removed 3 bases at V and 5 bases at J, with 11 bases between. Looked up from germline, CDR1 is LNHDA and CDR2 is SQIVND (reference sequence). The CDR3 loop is CASSMRVLDQPQHF. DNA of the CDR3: TGTGCCAGTAGTATGCGAGTCTTAGATCAGCCCCAGCATTTT.

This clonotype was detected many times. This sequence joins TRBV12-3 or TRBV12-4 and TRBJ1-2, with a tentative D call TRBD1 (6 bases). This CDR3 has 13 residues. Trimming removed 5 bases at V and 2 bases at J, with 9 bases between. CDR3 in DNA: TGTGCCAGCAGTCCAGGGGAGAACTATGGCTACACCTTC. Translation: CASSPGENYGYTF.

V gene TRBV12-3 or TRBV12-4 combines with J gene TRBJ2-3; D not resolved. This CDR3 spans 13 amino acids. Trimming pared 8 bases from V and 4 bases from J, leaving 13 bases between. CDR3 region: CASPLLRADTQYF. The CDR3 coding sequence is TGTGCCAGCCCGCTCTTACGAGCAGATACGCAGTATTTT.

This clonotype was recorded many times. CDR3 loop: CATSPTLSGNTIYF. Here the CDR3 DNA reads TGTGCCACCTCACCTACATTGTCTGGAAACACCATATATTTT. The chain joins TRBV6-1 to TRBJ1-3; D gene unclear. The germline CDR1 and CDR2 sequences are MNHNS and SASEGT. There are 14 residues in the CDR3. Trimming left V 10 bases short and J 1 base short, with 14 bases between.

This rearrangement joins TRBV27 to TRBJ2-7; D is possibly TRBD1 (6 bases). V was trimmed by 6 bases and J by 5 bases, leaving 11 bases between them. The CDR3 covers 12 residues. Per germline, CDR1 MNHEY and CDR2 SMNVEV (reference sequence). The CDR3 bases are TGTGCCAGCAGGGACAGCCGGCACGAGCAGTACTTC. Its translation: CASRDSRHEQYF.

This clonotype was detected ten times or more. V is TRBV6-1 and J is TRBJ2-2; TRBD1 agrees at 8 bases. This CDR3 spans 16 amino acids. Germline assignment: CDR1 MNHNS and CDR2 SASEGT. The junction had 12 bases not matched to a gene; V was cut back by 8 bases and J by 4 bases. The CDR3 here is CASVTQGAWGTGELFF. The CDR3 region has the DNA TGTGCCAGCGTAACGCAGGGGGCTTGGGGCACCGGGGAGCTGTTTTTT.

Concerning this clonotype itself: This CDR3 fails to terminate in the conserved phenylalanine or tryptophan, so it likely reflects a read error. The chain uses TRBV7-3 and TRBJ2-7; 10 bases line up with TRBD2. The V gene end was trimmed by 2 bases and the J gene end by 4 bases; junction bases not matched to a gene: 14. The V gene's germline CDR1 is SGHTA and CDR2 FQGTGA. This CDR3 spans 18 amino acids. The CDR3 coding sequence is TGTGCCAGCAGCTTAGCCTCTCGCAGCGGGAGGGTCAGGTACGAGCAGTACCTC. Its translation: CASSLASRSGRVRYEQYL.

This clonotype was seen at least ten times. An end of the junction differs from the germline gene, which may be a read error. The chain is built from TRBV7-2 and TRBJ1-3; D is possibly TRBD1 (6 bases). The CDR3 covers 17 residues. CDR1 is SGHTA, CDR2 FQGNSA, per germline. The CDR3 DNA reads TGTGCCAGCAGCTTGCGGGGGCAGGGTCATTCTGGAAACCCCATATATTTT. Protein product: CASSLRGQGHSGNPIYF.

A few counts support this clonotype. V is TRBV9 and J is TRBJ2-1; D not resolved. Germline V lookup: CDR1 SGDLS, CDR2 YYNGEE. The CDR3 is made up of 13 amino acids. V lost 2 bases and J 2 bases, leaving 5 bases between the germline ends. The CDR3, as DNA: TGTGCCAGCAGCGTTGGCCCCTACAATGAGCAGTTCTTC. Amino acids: CASSVGPYNEQFF.

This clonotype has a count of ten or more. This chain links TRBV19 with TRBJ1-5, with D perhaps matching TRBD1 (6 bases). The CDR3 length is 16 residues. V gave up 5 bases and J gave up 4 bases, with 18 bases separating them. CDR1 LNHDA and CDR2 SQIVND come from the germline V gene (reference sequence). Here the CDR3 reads CASSGGRAQGNQPQHF. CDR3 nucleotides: TGTGCCAGTAGTGGGGGGCGGGCTCAGGGGAATCAGCCCCAGCATTTT.

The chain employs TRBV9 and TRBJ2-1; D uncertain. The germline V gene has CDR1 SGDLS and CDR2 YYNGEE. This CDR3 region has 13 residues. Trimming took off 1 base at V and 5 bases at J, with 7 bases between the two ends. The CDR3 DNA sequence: TGTGCCAGCAGCGTAAGCCTCCACAATGAGCAGTTCTTC. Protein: CASSVSLHNEQFF.